The present T cell receptor beta chain was sequenced within a study of CD8 T cells in Susac syndrome. Whole-study findings and limits: The study recognized that its TCR sequencing and HLA analysis covered a relatively small number of individuals.

The RNA, 0.5 to 1 ug, was put through reverse transcription using random hexamers. immunoSEQ multiplex PCR amplified TCR beta CDR3 across 54 Vbeta, 13 Jbeta. TCRdb recomputed calls from the immunoSEQ multiplex PCR reads with MiXCR, one row per CDR3 protein. The sample holds roughly 150,000 distinct CDR3 sequences; over 85% are singletons and the top ten take more than 0.11%. As concerns this clonotype: As yet, its antigen is unknown.

V was pared by 0 bases and J by 8 bases, with 10 bases of the junction left unmatched. This CDR3 has 14 amino acids. CDR1 is SQVTM and CDR2 is ANQGSEA in the germline V gene. Material for sequencing was CD4+ T cells from PBMCs. The receptor was isolated from a human donor in good health. This chain connects TRBV29-1 to TRBJ2-7; 7 nucleotides line up with TRBD2. The CDR3 nucleotides read TGCAGCGTTGAAGAGGCTAGCGGCGGCCCCAAGCAGTACTTC. Translated, it gives CSVEEASGGPKQYF.